This T cell receptor (beta chain) was identified during a study of PD-L1 blockade in urothelial cancer listed by TCRdb under 2017. Notes on the research overall: Therapy was started at some point between 2013 and 2015 for all patients, and atezolizumab 1,200 mg was administered intravenously every 3 weeks. Pretreatment blood TCR-seq was available for under 35 patients, at least one posttreatment blood collection was obtained for around 25 patients, and tumor TCR-seq was available for around 25 patients. Blood samples gave a median of 141,255 T cells and tens of thousands of unique TCRs, with a median clonality of about 0.078. Several patients achieved durable clinical benefit and approximately 20 did not. About nine tenths of the roughly 29 patients were identified as males with urothelial cancer of bladder origin, and a prior smoking history was reported by 18 of 29 patients. Durable clinical benefit meant progression-free survival longer than 6 months, and TCR features were also tested against progression-free and overall survival. TCR sequencing covered pretreatment tumor samples and matched, serially collected peripheral blood taken before and after atezolizumab treatment. Patients had an ECOG performance status of 0 or 1 and had received between 0 and 3 prior chemotherapy regimens. In the same patients, whole exome sequencing and RNA sequencing of pretreatment tumors were performed in addition to TCR sequencing. Blood samples were analyzed at two time points: 3 weeks after treatment start (second dose) and 6 weeks after treatment start. An exploratory multi-omic analysis was conducted of the somatic, immune and clinical correlates of response to PD-L1 blockade with atezolizumab in urothelial cancer. Points the paper makes about the study in general: Among patients with durable benefit, tumor-associated TCR clones showed greater expansion in peripheral blood 3 weeks after treatment started (n ≈ 20, p = 0.022). Because of the small sample size (n ≈ 27) and the many exploratory analyses performed, the results are intended to be regarded as hypothesis-generating. A pretreatment peripheral blood TCR clonality below the median was linked to improved progression-free and overall survival.

Regarding this clone: This clone's antigen is unknown. The input lacks base qualities; no much larger clone sits a single base away.

The cohort included roughly 29 patients with locally advanced or metastatic urothelial carcinoma who were treated at Memorial Sloan Kettering on a trial protocol. Peripheral blood mononuclear cells were collected from each patient pretreatment and during treatment, giving between 1 and 8 total time points per patient. The Qiagen DNeasy Blood extraction kit was used to purify genomic DNA from total PBMCs and tumor samples. Collected pretreatment and during treatment, PBMCs were isolated and stored as previously described. Each PCR received spiked-in synthetic TCR analog templates so that absolute template abundance could be estimated from read counts. The immunoSEQ assay was used to amplify TCRbeta CDR3 regions from genomic DNA with bias-controlled V and J gene primers. Sequencing of rearranged TCRbeta segments was performed at approximately 20X coverage. The paper's data handling went like this. Clustering was used to correct sequencing errors, and CDR3s were annotated against IMGT to assign V, D and J genes. Out-of-frame and stop-codon sequences were excluded, and only productive TCRbeta rearrangements were used in downstream analyses. Clonality was computed as one minus Shannon entropy normalized by the log of the number of unique productive sequences. Clones differing between time points or between blood and tumor were identified using Fisher's exact test with Benjamini-Hochberg correction, with an adjusted p below 0.01 applied as the threshold. TCRdb re-hosts the immuneACCESS table, in-frame sequences only. Its copies lack some clones; in the studies checked, an unresolved V gene accounts for under half of them, and the cause for the rest is not known. That table supplies the V and J calls and clone size; D and trimming were determined from the DNA. This sample holds approximately 110,000 clones; roughly 84% were observed only once. The ten largest clones add up to 2.4% of the sample.

The germline V gene sets CDR1 to LGHNA and CDR2 to YNFKEQ. The trim is 0 bases for V and 5 bases for J, with a gap of 14 bases between the germline ends. Taken from cysteine to phenylalanine, the CDR3 has 16 residues. Only the CDR3 region is kept as DNA, spanning 48 bases read in frame from base 1. This specimen was PBMCs, taken around atezolizumab (anti-PD-L1) treatment. This TCR derives from a man aged 50 or older with urothelial cancer. The chain is encoded by TRBV4-2 joined to TRBJ2-1; TRBD2 could be the D gene, as 5 bases match. The sequenced DNA: TGTGCCAGCAGCCAAGAAGGTGCGGGTCAACACAATGAGCAGTTCTTC. It specifies CASSQEGAGQHNEQFF.